This TCR beta chain was recorded in a study of shared clonotypes between healthy human individuals. Of note for this clone: The sample carries other DNA sequences with the same CDR3.

The sorted-subset replicate PCRs were given approximately 190 ng DNA, which is tens of thousands of T cell genomes. Produced via immunoSEQ multiplex PCR; TCRdb's table is partial and in-frame only. The repertoire holds about 2.4 million clones, 80% to 95% seen once, with 0.36% in the top ten. CDR1 is SGHRS, CDR2 YFSETQ, per germline. The CDR3 sequence is 16 residues long. Germline trimming cut 0 bases from V and 3 bases from J; bases unmatched to any gene: 6. The TCR originated in a man aged 18 to 35 in good health. Some clones in this sample may be carry-over from other donors' samples. The V gene is TRBV5-1, the J gene TRBJ2-7, with TRBD2 matching over 10 bases. Sequences were obtained from naive CD4+ T cells from PBMCs. Subset meaning: CD45RA+ positively selected. Here the CDR3 reads CASSLGSSGSVYEQYF. In DNA, the CDR3 is TGCGCCAGCAGCTTGGGTTCTAGCGGGAGTGTCTACGAGCAGTACTTC.